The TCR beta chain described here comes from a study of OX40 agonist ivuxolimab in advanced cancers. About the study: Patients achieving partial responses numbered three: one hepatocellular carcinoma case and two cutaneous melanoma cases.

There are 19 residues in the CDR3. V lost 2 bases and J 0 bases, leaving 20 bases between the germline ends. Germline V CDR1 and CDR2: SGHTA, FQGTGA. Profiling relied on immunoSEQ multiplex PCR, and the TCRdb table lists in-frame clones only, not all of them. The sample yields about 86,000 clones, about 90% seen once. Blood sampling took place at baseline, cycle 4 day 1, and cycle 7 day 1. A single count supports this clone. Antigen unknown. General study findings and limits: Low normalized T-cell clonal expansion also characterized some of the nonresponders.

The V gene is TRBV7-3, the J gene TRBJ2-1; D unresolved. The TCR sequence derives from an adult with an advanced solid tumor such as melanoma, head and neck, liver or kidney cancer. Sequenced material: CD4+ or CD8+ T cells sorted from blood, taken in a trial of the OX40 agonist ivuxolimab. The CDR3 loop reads CASSLGVSGWRSSYNEQFF. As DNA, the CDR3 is TGTGCCAGCAGCTTAGGGGTATCGGGTTGGCGGAGCTCCTACAATGAGCAGTTCTTC.